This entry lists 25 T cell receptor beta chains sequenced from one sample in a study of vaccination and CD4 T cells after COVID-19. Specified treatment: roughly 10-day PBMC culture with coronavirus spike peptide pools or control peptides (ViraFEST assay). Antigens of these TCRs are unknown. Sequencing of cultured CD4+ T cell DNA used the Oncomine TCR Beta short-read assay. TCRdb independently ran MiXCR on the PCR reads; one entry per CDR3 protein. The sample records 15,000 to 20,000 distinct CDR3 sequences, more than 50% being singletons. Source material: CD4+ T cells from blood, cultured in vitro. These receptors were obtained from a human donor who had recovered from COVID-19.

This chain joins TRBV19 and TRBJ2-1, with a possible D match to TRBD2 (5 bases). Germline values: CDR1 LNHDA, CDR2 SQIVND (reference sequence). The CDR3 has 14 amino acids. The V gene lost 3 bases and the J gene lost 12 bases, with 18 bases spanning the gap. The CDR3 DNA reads TGTGCCAGTAGTATTCAACAGTACAATGAGGGGCAGTTCTTC. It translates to CASSIQQYNEGQFF.

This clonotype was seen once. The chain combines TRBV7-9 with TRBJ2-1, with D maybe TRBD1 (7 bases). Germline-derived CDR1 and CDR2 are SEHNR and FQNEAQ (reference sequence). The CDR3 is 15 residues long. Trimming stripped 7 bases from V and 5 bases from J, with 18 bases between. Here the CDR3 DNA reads TGTGCCAGCACCCTAGGGGGCGGGGCTCACAATGAGCAGTTCTTC. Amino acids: CASTLGGGAHNEQFF.

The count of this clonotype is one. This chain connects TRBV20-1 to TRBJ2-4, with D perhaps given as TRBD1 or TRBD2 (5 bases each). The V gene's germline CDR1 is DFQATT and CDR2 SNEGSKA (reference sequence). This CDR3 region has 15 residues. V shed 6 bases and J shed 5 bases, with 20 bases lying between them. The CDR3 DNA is TGCAGTGCCACGAGGGGACGGGTGGGTGAAAACATTCAGTACTTC. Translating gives CSATRGRVGENIQYF.

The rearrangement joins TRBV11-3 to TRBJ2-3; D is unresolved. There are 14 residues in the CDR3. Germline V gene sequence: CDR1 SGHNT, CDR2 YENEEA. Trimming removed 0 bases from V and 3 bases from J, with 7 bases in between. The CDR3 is CASSLDSLTDTQYF. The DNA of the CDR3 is TGTGCCAGCAGCTTAGATAGCCTAACAGATACGCAGTATTTT.

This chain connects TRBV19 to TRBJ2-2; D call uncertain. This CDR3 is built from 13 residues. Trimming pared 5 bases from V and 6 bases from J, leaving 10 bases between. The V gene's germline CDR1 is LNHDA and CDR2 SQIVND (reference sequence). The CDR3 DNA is TGTGCCAGTAGTCCCCATGGGGCCGGGGAGCTGTTTTTT. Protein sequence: CASSPHGAGELFF. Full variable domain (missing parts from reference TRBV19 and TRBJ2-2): DGGITQSPKYLFRKEGQNVTLSCEQNLNHDAMYWYRQDPGQGLRLIYYSQIVNDFQKGDIAEGYSVSREKKESFPLTVTSAQKNPTAFYLCASSPHGAGELFFGEGSRLTVL.

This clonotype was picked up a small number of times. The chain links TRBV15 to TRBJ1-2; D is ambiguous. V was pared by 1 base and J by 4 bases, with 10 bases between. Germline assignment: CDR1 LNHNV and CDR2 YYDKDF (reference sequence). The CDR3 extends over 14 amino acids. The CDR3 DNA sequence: TGTGCCACCAGCAGAGGGGGAGAATTCTATGGCTACACCTTC. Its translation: CATSRGGEFYGYTF.

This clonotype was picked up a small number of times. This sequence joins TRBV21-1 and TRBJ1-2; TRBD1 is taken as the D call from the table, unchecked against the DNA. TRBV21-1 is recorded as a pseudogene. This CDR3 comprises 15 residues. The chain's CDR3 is CASSIPGTVLYGYTF. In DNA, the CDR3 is TGTGCCAGCAGCATCCCCGGGACGGTACTGTATGGCTACACCTTC.

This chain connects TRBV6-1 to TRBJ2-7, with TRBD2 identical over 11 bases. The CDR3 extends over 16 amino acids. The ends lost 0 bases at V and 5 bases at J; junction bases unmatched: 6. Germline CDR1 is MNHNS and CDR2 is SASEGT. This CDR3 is CASSEALSSGRNEQYF. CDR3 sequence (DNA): TGTGCCAGCAGTGAAGCGCTATCTAGCGGGAGGAACGAGCAGTACTTC.

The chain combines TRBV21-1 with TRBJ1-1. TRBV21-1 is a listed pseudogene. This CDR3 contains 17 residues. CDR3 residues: CASSKFGQAAEDTEAFF. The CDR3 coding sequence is TGTGCCAGCAGCAAATTCGGTCAGGCTGCGGAGGACACTGAAGCTTTCTTT.

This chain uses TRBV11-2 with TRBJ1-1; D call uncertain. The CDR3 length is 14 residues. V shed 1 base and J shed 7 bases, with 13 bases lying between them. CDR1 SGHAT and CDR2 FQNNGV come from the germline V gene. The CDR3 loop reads CASSLVKGIGEAFF. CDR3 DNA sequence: TGTGCCAGCAGCTTAGTCAAGGGAATTGGTGAAGCTTTCTTT.

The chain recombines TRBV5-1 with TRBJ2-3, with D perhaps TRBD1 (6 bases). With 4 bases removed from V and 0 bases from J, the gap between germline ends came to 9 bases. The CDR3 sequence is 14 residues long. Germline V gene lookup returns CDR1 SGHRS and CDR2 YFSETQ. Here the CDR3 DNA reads TGCGCCAGCAGCACCGGACAGAGCACAGATACGCAGTATTTT. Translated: CASSTGQSTDTQYF.

As DNA, the CDR3 is TGTGCCAGCAACCAGGCCTACAATGAGCAGTTCTTC. It translates to CASNQAYNEQFF. This chain connects TRBV6-2 or TRBV6-3 to TRBJ2-1; D not resolved. The ends were cut back, 7 bases at V and 2 bases at J, with 6 bases in the middle. Germline loops: CDR1 MNHEY, CDR2 SVGEGT. The CDR3 totals 12 residues.

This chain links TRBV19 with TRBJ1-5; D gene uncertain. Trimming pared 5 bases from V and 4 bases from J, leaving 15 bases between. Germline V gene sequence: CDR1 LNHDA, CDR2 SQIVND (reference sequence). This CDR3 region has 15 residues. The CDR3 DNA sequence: TGTGCCAGTAGTCCTAGGCTCCTAGGGAATCAGCCCCAGCATTTT. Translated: CASSPRLLGNQPQHF.

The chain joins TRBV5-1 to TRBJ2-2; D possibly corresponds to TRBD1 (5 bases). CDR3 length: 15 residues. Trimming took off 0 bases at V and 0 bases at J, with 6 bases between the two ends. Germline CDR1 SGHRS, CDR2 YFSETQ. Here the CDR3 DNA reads TGCGCCAGCAGCTTGGCGACAGCGAACACCGGGGAGCTGTTTTTT. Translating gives CASSLATANTGELFF. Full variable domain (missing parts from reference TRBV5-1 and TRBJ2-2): KAGVTQTPRYLIKTRGQQVTLSCSPISGHRSVSWYQQTPGQGLQFLFEYFSETQRNKGNFPGRFSGRQFSNSRSEMNVSTLELGDSALYLCASSLATANTGELFFGEGSRLTVL.

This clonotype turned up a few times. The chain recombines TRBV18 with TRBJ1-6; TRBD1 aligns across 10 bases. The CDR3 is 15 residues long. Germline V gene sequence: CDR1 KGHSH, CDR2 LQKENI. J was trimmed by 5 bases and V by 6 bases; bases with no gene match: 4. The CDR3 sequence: CASSQDRGHNSPLHF. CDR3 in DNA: TGTGCCAGCTCTCAAGACAGGGGGCATAATTCACCCCTCCACTTT.

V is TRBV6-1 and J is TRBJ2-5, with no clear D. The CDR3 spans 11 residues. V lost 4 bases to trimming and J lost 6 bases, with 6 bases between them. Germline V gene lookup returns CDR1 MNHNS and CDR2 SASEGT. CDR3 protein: CASSVFKTQYF. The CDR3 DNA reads TGTGCCAGCAGTGTCTTCAAGACCCAGTACTTC.

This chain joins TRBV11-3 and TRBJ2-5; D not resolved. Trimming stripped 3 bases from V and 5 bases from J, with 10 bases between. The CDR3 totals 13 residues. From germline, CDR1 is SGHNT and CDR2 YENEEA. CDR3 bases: TGTGCCAGCAGCTTCGGGCAGAAGGAGACCCAGTACTTC. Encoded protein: CASSFGQKETQYF.

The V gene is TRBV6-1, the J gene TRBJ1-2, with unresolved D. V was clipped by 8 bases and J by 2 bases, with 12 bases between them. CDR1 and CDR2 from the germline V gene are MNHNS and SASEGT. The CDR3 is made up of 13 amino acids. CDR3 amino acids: CASRESVNYGYTF. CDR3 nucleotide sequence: TGTGCCAGCCGCGAATCAGTAAACTATGGCTACACCTTC.

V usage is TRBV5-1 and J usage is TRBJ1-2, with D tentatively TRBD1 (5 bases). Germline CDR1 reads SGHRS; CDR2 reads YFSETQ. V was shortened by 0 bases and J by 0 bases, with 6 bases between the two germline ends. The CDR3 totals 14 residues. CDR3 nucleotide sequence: TGCGCCAGCAGCTTGGGACAGCCTAACTATGGCTACACCTTC. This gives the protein CASSLGQPNYGYTF.

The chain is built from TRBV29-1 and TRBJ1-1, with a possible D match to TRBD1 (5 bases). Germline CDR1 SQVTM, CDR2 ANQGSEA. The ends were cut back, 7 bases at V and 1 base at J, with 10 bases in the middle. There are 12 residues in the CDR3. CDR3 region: CSASQGNTEAFF. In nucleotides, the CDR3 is TGCAGCGCCAGCCAGGGGAACACTGAAGCTTTCTTT.

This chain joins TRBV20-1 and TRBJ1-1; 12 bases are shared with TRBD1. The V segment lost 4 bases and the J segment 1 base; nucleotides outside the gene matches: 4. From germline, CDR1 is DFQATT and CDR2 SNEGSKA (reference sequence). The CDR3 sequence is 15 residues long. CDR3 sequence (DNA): TGCAGTGCTAAGGGACAGGGGGCATCGAACACTGAAGCTTTCTTT. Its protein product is CSAKGQGASNTEAFF.

The CDR3 sequence is CSARLGAATDTQYF. DNA for the CDR3: TGCAGTGCTAGGCTGGGCGCTGCCACAGATACGCAGTATTTT. V and J are TRBV20-1 and TRBJ2-3; D gene uncertain. There are 14 residues in the CDR3. Germline V gene sequence: CDR1 DFQATT, CDR2 SNEGSKA (reference sequence). Trimming shortened V by 3 bases and J by 2 bases, and 12 bases separated the two germline ends.

The CDR3 protein is CASSRKPGNDQPQHF. For the CDR3, the DNA is TGTGCCAGCAGCCGAAAGCCAGGGAATGATCAGCCCCAGCATTTT. The chain combines TRBV7-8 with TRBJ1-5; tentatively, D is TRBD1 (5 bases). CDR1 is SGHVS and CDR2 is FQNEAQ in the germline V gene. V was cut by 5 bases and J by 5 bases, with 16 bases left in between. The CDR3 runs to 15 residues.

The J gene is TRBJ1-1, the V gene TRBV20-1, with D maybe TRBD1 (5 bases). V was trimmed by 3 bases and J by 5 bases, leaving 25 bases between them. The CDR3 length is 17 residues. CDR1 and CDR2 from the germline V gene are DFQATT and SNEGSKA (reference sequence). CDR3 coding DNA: TGCAGTGCTAGGAGATCCGAAAATTGGGGGTGGGGTACTGAAGCTTTCTTT. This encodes CSARRSENWGWGTEAFF.

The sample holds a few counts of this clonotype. The CDR3 DNA sequence: TGTGCCAGCAGCTTTGACCGGAATCAGCCCCAGCATTTT. This sequence encodes CASSFDRNQPQHF. The chain links TRBV7-2 to TRBJ1-5, with D hard to call. This CDR3 has 13 residues. Germline CDR1 reads SGHTA; CDR2 reads FQGNSA. Between the trimmed V and J ends, which lost 3 bases and 4 bases, there was a span of 7 bases. Variable domain in full (rest from reference TRBV7-2 and TRBJ1-5): GAGVSQSPSNKVTEKGKDVELRCDPISGHTALYWYRQSLGQGLEFLIYFQGNSAPDKSGLPSDRFSAERTGGSVSTLTIQRTQQEDSAVYLCASSFDRNQPQHFGDGTRLSIL.